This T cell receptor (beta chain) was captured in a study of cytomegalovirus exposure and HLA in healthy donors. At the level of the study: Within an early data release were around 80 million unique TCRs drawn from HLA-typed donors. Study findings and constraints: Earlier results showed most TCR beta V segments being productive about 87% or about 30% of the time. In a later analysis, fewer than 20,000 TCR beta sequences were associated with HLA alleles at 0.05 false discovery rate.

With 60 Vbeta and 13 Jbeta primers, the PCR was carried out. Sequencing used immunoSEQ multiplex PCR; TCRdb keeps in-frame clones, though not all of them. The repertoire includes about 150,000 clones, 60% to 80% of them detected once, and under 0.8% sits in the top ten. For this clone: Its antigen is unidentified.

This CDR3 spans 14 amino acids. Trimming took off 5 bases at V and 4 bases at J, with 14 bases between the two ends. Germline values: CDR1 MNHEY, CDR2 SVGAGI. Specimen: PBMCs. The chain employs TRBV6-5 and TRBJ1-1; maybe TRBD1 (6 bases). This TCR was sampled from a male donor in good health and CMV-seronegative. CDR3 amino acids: CASSSPGGGTEAFF. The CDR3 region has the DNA TGTGCCAGCAGTAGCCCGGGGGGCGGCACTGAAGCTTTCTTT.